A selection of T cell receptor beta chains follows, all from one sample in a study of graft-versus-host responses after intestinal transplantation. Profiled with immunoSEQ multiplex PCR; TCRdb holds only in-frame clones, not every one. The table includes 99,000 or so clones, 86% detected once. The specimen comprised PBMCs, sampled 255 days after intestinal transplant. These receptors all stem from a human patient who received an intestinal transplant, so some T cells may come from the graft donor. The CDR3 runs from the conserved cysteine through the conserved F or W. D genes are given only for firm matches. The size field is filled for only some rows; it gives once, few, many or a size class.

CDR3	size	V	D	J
CASGGTGKEKLFF	-	TRBV7-9	-	TRBJ1-4
CASSVTGEGTEAFF	-	TRBV10-1	TRBD1	TRBJ1-1
CATSRQNTEAFF	-	TRBV15	-	TRBJ1-1
CASSRGFTGTGPQHF	-	TRBV19	-	TRBJ1-5
CASSLLGGADNTQYF	once	TRBV28	-	TRBJ2-3
CASSVSAGTLVTEAFF	-	TRBV9	-	TRBJ1-1
CASSEKGVPYEQYF	-	TRBV6-1	-	TRBJ2-7
CASSEHNEKLFF	-	TRBV6-1	-	TRBJ1-4
CASSPNTGVRTEAFF	-	TRBV7-2	TRBD1	TRBJ1-1
CASSPSGIGSSYNSPLHF	-	TRBV4-1	-	TRBJ1-6
CASRPRTGYYEQYF	-	TRBV28	TRBD1	TRBJ2-7
CASSTKGLAGGRGANVLTF	-	TRBV5-4	TRBD2	TRBJ2-6
CASGHGPNNEQFF	-	TRBV12-5	-	TRBJ2-1
CASSYGGGNTEAFF	-	TRBV6-5	-	TRBJ1-1
CASSQRYDPLGAFF	-	TRBV14	-	TRBJ1-1
CASSSRGASVGDTQYF	-	TRBV13	-	TRBJ2-3
CASSLAGGAIRSTEAFF	-	TRBV5-4	TRBD1	TRBJ1-1
CAWAIRGTGDYNEQFF	-	TRBV30	TRBD1	TRBJ2-1
CASSLSGGTDTQYF	-	TRBV7-3	-	TRBJ2-3
CASSWGQANNEKLFF	-	TRBV6-5	TRBD1	TRBJ1-4
CASSLGWSSYNEQFF	-	TRBV5-1	-	TRBJ2-1
CASSPGTGGYGYTF	-	TRBV18	TRBD1	TRBJ1-2
CASSTPGEAFF	-	TRBV28	-	TRBJ1-1
CASSESLAGYNEQFF	-	TRBV2	TRBD2	TRBJ2-1
CASSQQFSYNSPLHF	-	TRBV7-2	-	TRBJ1-6
CASRNSDSYEQYF	-	TRBV28	-	TRBJ2-7
CASSLEGGSGYTF	-	TRBV7-9	-	TRBJ1-2
CASSLSRDRGTDTQYF	-	TRBV5-1	TRBD1	TRBJ2-3
CASNAGTKFYNEQFF	-	TRBV9	-	TRBJ2-1
CASSERGGTDTQYF	medium-sized	TRBV6-4	TRBD2	TRBJ2-3
CASSLGGYNSPLHF	-	TRBV11-2	-	TRBJ1-6
CASSPSSGGKTQYF	-	TRBV10-2	TRBD2	TRBJ2-5
CASSHVDGDRGLGYTF	once	TRBV4-1	TRBD1	TRBJ1-2
CSAPGGYTF	-	TRBV20-1	-	TRBJ1-2
CASSPGNTEAFF	-	TRBV5-5	-	TRBJ1-1
CASSWDRGTGELFF	-	TRBV19	TRBD1	TRBJ2-2
CASSTSDGVNQPQHF	-	TRBV18	-	TRBJ1-5
CASSLTRTGANEQFF	once	TRBV5-6	TRBD1	TRBJ2-1
CASSRGVARENTEAFF	-	TRBV5-1	-	TRBJ1-1
CASSPRTGGDSPLHF	-	TRBV2	TRBD1	TRBJ1-6
CASSEGPGTGDGDEAFF	-	TRBV2	TRBD1	TRBJ1-1
CASRHNTGGDLDLIYGYTF	few	TRBV7-9	TRBD1	TRBJ1-2
CASSIFLAGEAAGELFF	once	TRBV2	TRBD2	TRBJ2-2
CASSLGWGQASPNSYEQYF	-	TRBV7-9	TRBD1	TRBJ2-7
CASSRGTVPYQPQHF	-	TRBV7-9	TRBD1	TRBJ1-5
CASSPYLSRDSTSSYNEQFF	-	TRBV7-3	TRBD1	TRBJ2-1
CASSVLGDTQYF	-	TRBV9	-	TRBJ2-3